The T cell receptor (beta chain) under discussion was sequenced for a study of cytomegalovirus exposure and HLA in healthy donors. Study-wide background: HLA-typed donors contributed some 77 million unique TCRs, which were held in an early data release.

This CDR3 is 16 amino acids long. Germline assignment: CDR1 SGHVS and CDR2 FQNEAQ. Trimming removed 1 base at V and 0 bases at J, with 10 bases between. The PCR had 60 Vbeta and 13 Jbeta primers. Assay: immunoSEQ multiplex PCR; the TCRdb copy retains only in-frame clones and omits some. The top ten clones hold approximately 2.2% of a sample with approximately 100,000 clones, roughly 67% of them seen once. This clone has only one observation. Other DNA sequences within the sample encode an identical CDR3. Sequenced input: PBMCs. The receptor's source is a human donor in good health. The rearrangement uses TRBV7-8 and TRBJ1-3; D uncertain. The CDR3 sequence: CASSLVQRRSGNTIYF. The CDR3 nucleotides are TGTGCCAGCAGCTTAGTTCAGCGGCGCTCTGGAAACACCATATATTTT.